Listed below are T cell receptor beta chains from one sample, sequenced in a study of blood T cells in healthy people across ages. TCRdb analysed the 5' RACE reads with MiXCR anew, one entry per CDR3 protein. Here the sample spans about 800,000 distinct CDR3 sequences, less than 60% being singletons. Input material: blood. The receptor set was obtained from a man older than 75 in good health. Each CDR3 is given with its conserved first and last residue. A D gene is named only where the DNA matches it firmly. Clone sizes are given selectively: once, few, many, or a class where the clone is expanded.

V: TRBV20-1
D: NA
J: TRBJ2-5
length: 12
size: NA
DNA: TGCAGTGCCGTTACTAGTGAAGAGACCCAGTACTTC
CDR3: CSAVTSEETQYF

V: TRBV2
D: TRBD2
J: TRBJ2-5
length: 14
size: once
DNA: TGTGCCAGCAGCGGCGGGAGGGTCAAGGAGACCCAGTACTTC
CDR3: CASSGGRVKETQYF

V: TRBV14
D: TRBD2
J: TRBJ2-1
length: 15
size: few
DNA: TGTGCCAGCAGCTCGATTAGTAGCGGGCGGAATGAGCAGTTCTTC
CDR3: CASSSISSGRNEQFF

V: TRBV20-1
D: NA
J: TRBJ2-5
length: 15
size: NA
DNA: TGCAGTGCCCTACCCGGGTGGGTAGACGATGAGACCCAGTACTTC
CDR3: CSALPGWVDDETQYF

V: TRBV5-1
D: NA
J: TRBJ2-3
length: 12
size: many
DNA: TGTGCCAGCAGCTCCAGCACAGATACGCAGTATTTT
CDR3: CASSSSTDTQYF

V: TRBV6-6
D: NA
J: TRBJ2-7
length: 13
size: NA
DNA: TGTGCCAGCAGTTACTCGTCTCTCTACGAGCAGTACTTC
CDR3: CASSYSSLYEQYF

V: TRBV24-1
D: NA
J: TRBJ1-5
length: 15
size: NA
DNA: TGTGCCACCAGTGATAGTGGGCAGCCAAATCAGCCCCAGCATTTT
CDR3: CATSDSGQPNQPQHF

V: TRBV29-1
D: TRBD2
J: TRBJ2-1
length: 14
size: many
DNA: TGCAGCGCTCTCTCCGGCCTAGCGGGTGGTGAGCAGTTCTTC
CDR3: CSALSGLAGGEQFF

V: TRBV20-1
D: NA
J: TRBJ2-5
length: 12
size: NA
DNA: TGCAGTGCTTGGTCAGGGCGCGAGACCCAGTACTTC
CDR3: CSAWSGRETQYF

V: TRBV3-1
D: NA
J: TRBJ1-3
length: 15
size: NA
DNA: TGTGCCAGCAGCCAAGTCTCCATCTCTGGAAACACCATATATTTT
CDR3: CASSQVSISGNTIYF

V: TRBV4-2
D: NA
J: TRBJ1-5
length: 15
size: NA
DNA: TGTGCCAGCAGCCAAGTGTTGGGGAGTAATCAGCCCCAGCATTTT
CDR3: CASSQVLGSNQPQHF

V: TRBV28
D: NA
J: TRBJ2-3
length: 15
size: NA
DNA: TGTGCCAGCAAAAAATACGCTATTAGCACAGATACGCAGTATTTT
CDR3: CASKKYAISTDTQYF

V: TRBV5-8
D: NA
J: TRBJ2-5
length: 15
size: few
DNA: TGTGCCAGCAGCTTGGGATCAGGGACGGAAGAGACCCAGTACTTC
CDR3: CASSLGSGTEETQYF

V: TRBV7-2
D: NA
J: TRBJ2-7
length: 14
size: many
DNA: TGTGCCAGCAGCTTAGTGGTCACCTCCTACGAGCAGTACTTC
CDR3: CASSLVVTSYEQYF

V: TRBV15
D: NA
J: TRBJ1-1
length: 13
size: NA
DNA: TGTGCCACCAGCAGAGATCCGAACACTGAAGCTTTCTTT
CDR3: CATSRDPNTEAFF

V: TRBV7-9
D: NA
J: TRBJ2-3
length: 13
size: NA
DNA: TGTGCCAGCAGATCCAAGAGCACAGATACGCAGTATTTT
CDR3: CASRSKSTDTQYF

V: TRBV12-3/TRBV12-4
D: NA
J: TRBJ1-1
length: 14
size: NA
DNA: TGTGCCAGCAGTGGACAGCTACAGAACACTGAAGCTTTCTTT
CDR3: CASSGQLQNTEAFF

V: TRBV10-2
D: TRBD1
J: TRBJ2-5
length: 13
size: NA
DNA: TGCGCCAGCAGCTCCACGGACAGGAATGAGCAGTACTTC
CDR3: CASSSTDRNEQYF

V: TRBV3-1
D: TRBD1
J: TRBJ1-5
length: 15
size: NA
DNA: TGTGCCAGCAGCTCAGACAGGGGGCTAGAACAGCCCCAGCATTTT
CDR3: CASSSDRGLEQPQHF

V: TRBV20-1
D: NA
J: TRBJ1-2
length: 14
size: NA
DNA: TGCAGTGCTAGGGACCCTGTTTGGTTGGGGGGCTACACCTTC
CDR3: CSARDPVWLGGYTF

V: TRBV12-3/TRBV12-4
D: NA
J: TRBJ2-1
length: 16
size: NA
DNA: TGTGCCAGCAGCCGTGGGGGTCAGAGCTCCTACAATGAGCAGTTCTTC
CDR3: CASSRGGQSSYNEQFF

V: TRBV7-2
D: NA
J: TRBJ2-7
length: 14
size: once
DNA: TGTGCCAGCAGCTTAGTTTACTCTAGCGACGAGCAGTACTTC
CDR3: CASSLVYSSDEQYF

V: TRBV28
D: TRBD1
J: TRBJ2-7
length: 16
size: few
DNA: TGTGCCAGCAGTCCGCTCCGGACAGGGAGTGTCAACGAGCAGTACTTC
CDR3: CASSPLRTGSVNEQYF

V: TRBV20-1
D: TRBD2
J: TRBJ2-5
length: 15
size: NA
DNA: TGCAGTGCCCCCGAATGGGGGGGGTACCAAGAGACCCAGTACTTC
CDR3: CSAPEWGGYQETQYF

V: TRBV15
D: NA
J: TRBJ2-7
length: 13
size: NA
DNA: TGTGCCACCAGCACGCTATCTCAGGGGGAGCAGTACTTC
CDR3: CATSTLSQGEQYF

V: TRBV5-1
D: TRBD2
J: TRBJ2-4
length: 14
size: few
DNA: TGCGCCAGCAGCTCGGGGGGGGAGAAAGGCATTCAGTACTTC
CDR3: CASSSGGEKGIQYF

V: TRBV24-1
D: TRBD2
J: TRBJ2-1
length: 16
size: NA
DNA: TGTGCCACCAGTTGGGGTAGCGGGGGGGCCTACAATGAGCAGTTCTTC
CDR3: CATSWGSGGAYNEQFF

V: TRBV6-6
D: TRBD1
J: TRBJ1-1
length: 13
size: NA
DNA: TGTGCCAGCAGTCAAGGACAGGGGAGAAGGGCTTTCTTT
CDR3: CASSQGQGRRAFF

V: TRBV7-9
D: TRBD2
J: TRBJ2-7
length: 16
size: NA
DNA: TGTGCCAGCAGCTGGACACTAGCGGCCCATGCCTACGAGCAGTACTTC
CDR3: CASSWTLAAHAYEQYF

V: TRBV7-2
D: NA
J: TRBJ1-5
length: 14
size: once
DNA: TGTGCCAGCAGCTTCTACATTTCGGGTCAGCCCCAGCATTTT
CDR3: CASSFYISGQPQHF

V: TRBV7-2
D: TRBD1
J: TRBJ2-6
length: 13
size: NA
DNA: TGTGCCAGCAGCCTAGGACAGGTTGACGTCCTGACTTTC
CDR3: CASSLGQVDVLTF

V: TRBV11-2
D: TRBD1
J: TRBJ2-1
length: 17
size: NA
DNA: TGTGCCAGCAGCTCCATCGGACAGGGAAGGTATTACAATGAGCAGTTCTTC
CDR3: CASSSIGQGRYYNEQFF

V: TRBV20-1
D: NA
J: TRBJ2-3
length: 16
size: NA
DNA: TGCAGTGCTAGATGGGCCCCGCGTCTTTATACAGATACGCAGTATTTT
CDR3: CSARWAPRLYTDTQYF

V: TRBV30
D: NA
J: TRBJ2-4
length: 10
size: many
DNA: TGTGCCGCCGGGGGAGGCATTCAGTACTTC
CDR3: CAAGGGIQYF

V: TRBV12-3/TRBV12-4
D: TRBD2
J: TRBJ2-7
length: 16
size: few
DNA: TGTGCCAGCAGCTGGACTAGCGGGGGACCCTACAATGAGCAGTACTTC
CDR3: CASSWTSGGPYNEQYF

V: TRBV7-2
D: NA
J: TRBJ2-7
length: 16
size: many
DNA: TGTGCCAGCAGCTTAGACGCTGTCGGTAGCTCCTACGAGCAGTACTTC
CDR3: CASSLDAVGSSYEQYF

V: TRBV28
D: TRBD2
J: TRBJ2-6
length: 18
size: NA
DNA: TGTGCCAGCAATGGTCTAGCGGGAGCGGGCTCTGGGGCCAACGTCCTGACTTTC
CDR3: CASNGLAGAGSGANVLTF